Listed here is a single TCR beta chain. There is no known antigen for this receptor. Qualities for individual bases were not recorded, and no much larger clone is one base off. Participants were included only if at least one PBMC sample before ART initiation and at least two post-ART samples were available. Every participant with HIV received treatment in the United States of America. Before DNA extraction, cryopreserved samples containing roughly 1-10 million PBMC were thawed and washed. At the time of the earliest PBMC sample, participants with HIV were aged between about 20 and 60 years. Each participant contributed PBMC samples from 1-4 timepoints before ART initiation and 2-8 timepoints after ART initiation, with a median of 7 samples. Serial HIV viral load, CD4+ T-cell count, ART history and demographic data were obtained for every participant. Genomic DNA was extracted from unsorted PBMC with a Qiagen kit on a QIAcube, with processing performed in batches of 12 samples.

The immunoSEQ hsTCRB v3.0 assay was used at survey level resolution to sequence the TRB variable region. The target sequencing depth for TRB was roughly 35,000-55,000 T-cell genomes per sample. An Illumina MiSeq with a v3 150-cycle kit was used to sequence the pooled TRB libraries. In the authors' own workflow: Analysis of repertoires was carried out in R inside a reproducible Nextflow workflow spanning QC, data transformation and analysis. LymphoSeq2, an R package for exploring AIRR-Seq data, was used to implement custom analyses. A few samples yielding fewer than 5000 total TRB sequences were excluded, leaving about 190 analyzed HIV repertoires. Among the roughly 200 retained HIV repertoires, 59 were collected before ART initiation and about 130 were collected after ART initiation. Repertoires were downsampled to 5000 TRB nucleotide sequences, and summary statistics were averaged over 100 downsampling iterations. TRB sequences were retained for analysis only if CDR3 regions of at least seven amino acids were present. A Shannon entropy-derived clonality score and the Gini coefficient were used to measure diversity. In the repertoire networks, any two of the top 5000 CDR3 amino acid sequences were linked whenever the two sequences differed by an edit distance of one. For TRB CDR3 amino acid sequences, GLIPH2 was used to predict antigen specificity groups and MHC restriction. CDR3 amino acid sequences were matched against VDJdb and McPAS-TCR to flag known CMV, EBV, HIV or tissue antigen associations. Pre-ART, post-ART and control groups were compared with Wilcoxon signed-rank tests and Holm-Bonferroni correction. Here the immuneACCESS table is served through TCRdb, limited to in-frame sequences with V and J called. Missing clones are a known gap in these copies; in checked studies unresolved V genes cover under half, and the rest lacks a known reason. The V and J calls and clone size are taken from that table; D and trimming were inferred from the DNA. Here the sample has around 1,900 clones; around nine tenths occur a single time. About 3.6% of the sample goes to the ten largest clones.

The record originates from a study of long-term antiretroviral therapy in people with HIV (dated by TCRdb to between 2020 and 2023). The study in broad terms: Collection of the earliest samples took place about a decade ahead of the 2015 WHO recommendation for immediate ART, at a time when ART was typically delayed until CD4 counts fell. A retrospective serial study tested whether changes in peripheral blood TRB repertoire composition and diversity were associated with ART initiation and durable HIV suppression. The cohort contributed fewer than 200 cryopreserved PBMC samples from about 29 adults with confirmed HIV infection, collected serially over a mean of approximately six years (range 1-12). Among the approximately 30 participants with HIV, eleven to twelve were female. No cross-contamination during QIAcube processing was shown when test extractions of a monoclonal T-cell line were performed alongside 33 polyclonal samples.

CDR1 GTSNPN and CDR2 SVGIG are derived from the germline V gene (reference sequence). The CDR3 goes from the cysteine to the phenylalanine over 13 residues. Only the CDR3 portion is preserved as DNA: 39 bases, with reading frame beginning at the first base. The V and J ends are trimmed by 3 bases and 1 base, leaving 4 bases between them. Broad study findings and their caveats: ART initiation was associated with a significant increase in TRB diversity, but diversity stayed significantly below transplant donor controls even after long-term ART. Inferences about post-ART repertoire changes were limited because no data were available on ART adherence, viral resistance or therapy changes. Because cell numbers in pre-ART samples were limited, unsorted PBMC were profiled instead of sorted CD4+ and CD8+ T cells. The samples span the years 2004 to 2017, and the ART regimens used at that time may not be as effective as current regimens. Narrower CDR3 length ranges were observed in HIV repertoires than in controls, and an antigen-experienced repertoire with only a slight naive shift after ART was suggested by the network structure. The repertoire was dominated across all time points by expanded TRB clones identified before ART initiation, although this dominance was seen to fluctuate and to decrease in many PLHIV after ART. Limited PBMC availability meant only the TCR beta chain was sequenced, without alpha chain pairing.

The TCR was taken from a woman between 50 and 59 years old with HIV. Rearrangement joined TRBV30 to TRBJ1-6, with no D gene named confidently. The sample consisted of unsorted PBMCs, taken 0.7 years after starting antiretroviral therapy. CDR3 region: CAWRRSYNSPLHF. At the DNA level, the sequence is TGTGCCTGGAGGCGATCCTATAATTCACCCCTCCACTTT.